These 26 T cell receptor beta chains were all obtained from the same sample, sequenced in a study of cytomegalovirus exposure and HLA in healthy donors. In the PCR, 60 Vbeta and 13 Jbeta primers were used. Sequencing used immunoSEQ multiplex PCR; TCRdb keeps in-frame clones, though not all of them. Of roughly 180,000 clones listed, around 79% are singletons. Sequenced input: PBMCs. The receptors derive from a girl aged 10 to 17 in good health and CMV-seropositive.

The CDR3 DNA reads TGTGCCAGCAGCTTACAGGGTTTCTATGGCTACACCTTC. Amino acids: CASSLQGFYGYTF. The chain links TRBV5-6 to TRBJ1-2; D is possibly TRBD1 (6 bases). Trimming took off 2 bases at V and 4 bases at J, with 9 bases between the two ends. Germline lookup yields CDR1 SGHDT and CDR2 YYEEEE. The CDR3 consists of 13 residues.

This chain joins TRBV6-4 and TRBJ2-3, with TRBD2 matching over 11 bases. Germline V gives CDR1 MRHNA, CDR2 SNTAGT. CDR3 length: 15 amino acids. Losses at the gene ends were 4 bases for V and 0 bases for J; bases not matched to a gene: 0. The CDR3 is CASSASGGSTDTQYF. CDR3 coding DNA: TGTGCCAGCAGTGCTAGCGGGGGGAGCACAGATACGCAGTATTTT.

This rearrangement joins TRBV2 to TRBJ1-1, with 8 bases that match TRBD1. The germline V gene encodes CDR1 SNHLY and CDR2 FYNNEI. The length of the CDR3 is 12 residues. The trim removed 3 bases at V and 10 bases at J, leaving 4 bases unmatched. CDR3 in DNA: TGTGCCAGCAGTGAGTCCGGGACAGGAGCTTTCTTT. This translates into CASSESGTGAFF.

This clone is a singleton in its sample. J is TRBJ1-2 and V is TRBV7-9; TRBD1 agrees at 7 bases. The CDR3 sequence is 15 residues long. J was trimmed by 2 bases and V by 2 bases; bases with no gene match: 5. In germline, CDR1 is SEHNR, CDR2 FQNEAQ (reference sequence). The CDR3 loop is CASSLSGQANYGYTF. The CDR3 DNA reads as TGTGCCAGCAGCTTATCCGGACAGGCCAACTATGGCTACACCTTC.

This clone was seen a few times. The rearrangement joins TRBV7-2 to TRBJ2-7; the D gene is possibly TRBD2 (7 bases). Trimming stripped 3 bases from V and 3 bases from J, with 12 bases between. The CDR3 runs to 14 residues. The germline V gene encodes CDR1 SGHTA and CDR2 FQGNSA. As DNA, the CDR3 is TGTGCCAGCAGCTTCCGGGGGGCCCTCTACGAGCAGTACTTC. Amino acid sequence: CASSFRGALYEQYF. Full variable domain (remainder filled in from reference TRBV7-2 and TRBJ2-7): GAGVSQSPSNKVTEKGKDVELRCDPISGHTALYWYRQSLGQGLEFLIYFQGNSAPDKSGLPSDRFSAERTGGSVSTLTIQRTQQEDSAVYLCASSFRGALYEQYFGPGTRLTVT.

The V gene is TRBV5-1, the J gene TRBJ1-5, with 7 bases fitting TRBD1. The germline CDR1 and CDR2 sequences are SGHRS and YFSETQ. V lost 0 bases to trimming and J lost 6 bases; unmatched junction nucleotides: 6. The CDR3 is 15 residues long. The CDR3 here is CASSLGQGGGQPQHF. The CDR3 DNA is TGCGCCAGCAGCTTGGGACAGGGAGGCGGTCAGCCCCAGCATTTT.

The chain couples TRBV15 to TRBJ2-1; weak D call: TRBD2 (6 bases). The CDR3 covers 18 residues. The V end lost 1 base, the J end lost 0 bases, and 16 bases lay between the germline ends. Germline V lookup: CDR1 LNHNV, CDR2 YYDKDF (reference sequence). The CDR3 region is CATSRGWWGESSYNEQFF. In nucleotides, the CDR3 is TGTGCCACCAGCAGAGGTTGGTGGGGGGAAAGCTCCTACAATGAGCAGTTCTTC.

This clone was seen only a few times. The chain is built from TRBV10-3 and TRBJ2-7; D may be TRBD2 (5 bases). V lost 10 bases and J 5 bases, leaving 18 bases between the germline ends. CDR3 size: 13 residues. Per germline, CDR1 ENHRY and CDR2 SYGVKD. CDR3 amino acids: CATSVRETDEQYF. The DNA of the CDR3 is TGTGCCACCTCAGTGAGGGAGACGGACGAGCAGTACTTC.

The chain's CDR3 is CASSLVEFYEQYF. In DNA form, the CDR3 reads TGTGCCAGCAGCTTAGTCGAGTTCTACGAGCAGTACTTC. The chain employs TRBV11-2 and TRBJ2-7; D is unclear. Trimming left V 1 base short and J 3 bases short, with 7 bases between. The CDR3 runs to 13 residues. The germline V gene has CDR1 SGHAT and CDR2 FQNNGV.

The genes are TRBV11-2 and TRBJ2-5; 10 bases line up with TRBD2. V shed 2 bases, J shed 3 bases, and the junction held 9 bases outside the gene matches. The germline V gene has CDR1 SGHAT and CDR2 FQNNGV. This CDR3 has 17 amino acids. CDR3 loop: CASSLPSRTSGEETQYF. In DNA, the CDR3 is TGTGCCAGCAGCTTACCATCCAGGACTAGCGGTGAAGAGACCCAGTACTTC.

Turning to this clone: This specimen includes other DNA sequences encoding the same CDR3. The chain employs TRBV12-5 and TRBJ1-6, with 7 bases that match TRBD1. Germline V lookup: CDR1 LGHNT, CDR2 FRNRAP. The V and J ends lost 9 bases and 8 bases, in that order; junction bases with no gene match: 7. This CDR3 is 13 amino acids long. The CDR3 nucleotides read TGTGCTAGCGCGGGACAGTCATATTCACCCCTCCACTTT. This gives the protein CASAGQSYSPLHF.

V and J are TRBV2 and TRBJ2-7, with TRBD1 matching 11 bases. The CDR3 is 15 amino acids. CDR1 SNHLY and CDR2 FYNNEI come from the germline V gene. V trimming: 5 bases; J trimming: 5 bases; junction bases outside the gene matches: 8. The CDR3 region has the DNA TGTGCCAGCAGTTCAAAGGACAGGGGGCTAAACGAGCAGTACTTC. Its protein product is CASSSKDRGLNEQYF.

This clone has only a few counts. The rearrangement links TRBV11-3 to TRBJ2-2, with D possibly TRBD2 on 7 matching bases. V was clipped by 5 bases and J by 0 bases, with 16 bases between them. The CDR3 contains 17 residues. Germline CDR1 SGHNT, CDR2 YENEEA. The CDR3 nucleotides are TGTGCCAGCAGCCTCTCGGGGGGCACTACGAACACCGGGGAGCTGTTTTTT. It translates to CASSLSGGTTNTGELFF. The variable domain in full, completed from reference TRBV11-3 and TRBJ2-2, reads EAGVVQSPRYKIIEKKQPVAFWCNPISGHNTLYWYLQNLGQGPELLIRYENEEAVDDSQLPKDRFSAERLKGVDSTLKIQPAELGDSAVYLCASSLSGGTTNTGELFFGEGSRLTVL.

This clone showed up just a few times. The chain uses TRBV29-1 and TRBJ2-3; a possible D gene is TRBD2 (5 bases). CDR1 SQVTM and CDR2 ANQGSEA come from the germline V gene. V was clipped by 2 bases and J by 8 bases, with 11 bases between them. The CDR3 sequence is 12 residues long. CDR3 DNA: TGCAGCGTTGAACGGACCGGAGGTACGCAGTATTTT. Its translation is CSVERTGGTQYF.

This clone was counted once. The chain carries TRBV19 and TRBJ1-4; a weak D match, TRBD1 (5 bases). This CDR3 is built from 13 residues. V was clipped by 7 bases and J by 11 bases, with 17 bases between them. The germline V gene encodes CDR1 LNHDA and CDR2 SQIVND (reference sequence). The CDR3 here is CASMRGDGGKLFF. The CDR3 bases are TGTGCCAGTATGAGAGGCGACGGGGGGAAACTGTTTTTT.

The V gene is TRBV6-8, the J gene TRBJ2-7, with D possibly being TRBD2 (6 bases). Trimming removed 4 bases at V and 7 bases at J, with 17 bases between. This CDR3 has 14 amino acids. Looked up from germline, CDR1 is MNHGY and CDR2 is SAAAGT. The CDR3 nucleotides read TGTGCCAGCAGTTCTAACGGGAGACTCACTGAGCAGTACTTC. Encoded protein: CASSSNGRLTEQYF.

CDR3 region: CASSIRGLANYGYTF. CDR3 bases: TGTGCCAGTAGTATACGGGGGTTGGCGAACTATGGCTACACCTTC. The chain combines TRBV19 with TRBJ1-2; possibly TRBD1 for D (5 bases). The CDR3 spans 15 residues. Germline CDR1 LNHDA, CDR2 SQIVND (reference sequence). Trimming cost V 2 bases and J 2 bases, with 12 bases left between them.

A single count supports this clone. This rearrangement joins TRBV7-9 to TRBJ1-1; D call uncertain. V lost 3 bases and J lost 6, with 14 bases in between. The CDR3 has 14 amino acids. Germline V gene data show CDR1 as SEHNR and CDR2 as FQNEAQ (reference sequence). In nucleotides, the CDR3 is TGTGCCAGCAGCTTTGTCCCGACCGAGGCTGAAGCTTTCTTT. It translates to CASSFVPTEAEAFF.

The chain has TRBV5-1 and TRBJ1-2; D may be TRBD1 (6 bases). This CDR3 has 15 residues. Between the trimmed V and J ends, which lost 1 base and 3 bases, there was a span of 13 bases. Germline loops: CDR1 SGHRS, CDR2 YFSETQ. CDR3 nucleotides: TGCGCCAGCAGCTTGTCTCCAGGGGCTGACTATGGCTACACCTTC. It yields the protein CASSLSPGADYGYTF.

This chain connects TRBV5-1 to TRBJ2-5; possible D gene TRBD1, 6 bases. TRBJ2-7 explains the end of the DNA better; the J call may be wrong. The CDR3 spans 15 residues. CDR1 and CDR2 from the germline V gene are SGHRS and YFSETQ. CDR3: CASSSGTSSFYEQYF. CDR3 bases: TGCGCCAGCAGCTCCGGGACATCTTCTTTCTACGAGCAGTACTTC.

V gene TRBV12-5 combines with J gene TRBJ2-5, with a tentative D call TRBD1 (6 bases). Germline V CDR1 and CDR2: LGHNT, FRNRAP. V lost 2 bases, J lost 5 bases, and 18 bases lay in between. The CDR3 length is 16 residues. CDR3 sequence (DNA): TGTGCTAGTGGTTTGATAGGCAGAGGGGGTCAGGAGACCCAGTACTTC. It is translated as CASGLIGRGGQETQYF.

The V and J genes are TRBV5-1 and TRBJ1-5; D remains unclear. Germline CDR1 SGHRS, CDR2 YFSETQ. The V end lost 0 bases, the J end lost 0 bases, and 7 bases lay between the germline ends. The CDR3 totals 15 residues. CDR3 in amino acids: CASSLGGNSNQPQHF. The CDR3 DNA follows: TGCGCCAGCAGCTTGGGCGGAAATAGCAATCAGCCCCAGCATTTT.

This clone has just one count. The rearrangement uses TRBV2 and TRBJ2-3; TRBD2 might be the D (6 bases). Trimming took off 5 bases at V and 0 bases at J, with 15 bases between the two ends. This CDR3 is built from 16 residues. The germline gives CDR1 SNHLY, CDR2 FYNNEI. This CDR3 reads CASSPRLGSSTDTQYF. As DNA, the CDR3 is TGTGCCAGCAGTCCCAGACTAGGGTCTAGCACAGATACGCAGTATTTT. The whole variable domain, filled in from reference TRBV2 and TRBJ2-3, reads EPEVTQTPSHQVTQMGQEVILRCVPISNHLYFYWYRQILGQKVEFLVSFYNNEISEKSEIFDDQFSVERPDGSNFTLKIRSTKLEDSAMYFCASSPRLGSSTDTQYFGPGTRLTVL.

This chain connects TRBV7-2 to TRBJ1-1; unclear D gene. The CDR3 loop spans 13 amino acids. With 0 bases removed from V and 3 bases from J, the gap between germline ends came to 5 bases. The germline V gene encodes CDR1 SGHTA and CDR2 FQGNSA. CDR3 nucleotides: TGTGCCAGCAGCTTAGCTCCGGACACTGAAGCTTTCTTT. Protein sequence: CASSLAPDTEAFF.

This sequence joins TRBV5-1 and TRBJ2-3, with TRBD2 identical over 7 bases. The V gene end was trimmed by 4 bases and the J gene end by 5 bases; junction bases not matched to a gene: 10. The CDR3 extends over 15 amino acids. CDR1 and CDR2 from the germline V gene are SGHRS and YFSETQ. The CDR3 DNA reads TGCGCCAGCAGCCACGGACTAGAGTCCGGAGATACGCAGTATTTT. Encoded protein: CASSHGLESGDTQYF. The full variable domain, in which reference TRBV5-1 and TRBJ2-3 provide the parts outside the CDR3, is KAGVTQTPRYLIKTRGQQVTLSCSPISGHRSVSWYQQTPGQGLQFLFEYFSETQRNKGNFPGRFSGRQFSNSRSEMNVSTLELGDSALYLCASSHGLESGDTQYFGPGTRLTVL.

This clone was detected many times. The rearrangement links TRBV10-3 to TRBJ2-2, with D perhaps matching TRBD2 (6 bases). The CDR3 runs to 15 residues. Germline CDR1 reads ENHRY; CDR2 reads SYGVKD. CDR3 DNA: TGTGCTACCGGAGGGGTTTCTCGAGACACCGGGGAGCTGTTTTTT. It encodes CATGGVSRDTGELFF.